This T cell receptor beta chain was identified during a study of shared clonotypes between healthy human individuals. Libraries were prepared by immunoSEQ multiplex PCR; TCRdb keeps only in-frame clonotypes and omits some of them. This sample has 600,000 to 750,000 clones; about 92% occur once, and the top ten carry about 33%. Specimen: memory CD8+ T cells from PBMCs. As to subset: CD45RO+ cells pooled with CCR7-negative TemRA cells. The TCR comes from a man between 18 and 35 years old in good health. Some clones in this sample may be carry-over from other donors' samples.

CDR3 sequence (DNA): TGTGCCAGCAGTTACTCGGTAGCGGGTTCTCCCTACGAGCAGTACTTC. It translates to CASSYSVAGSPYEQYF. V and J are TRBV6-5 and TRBJ2-7; 7 nucleotides match TRBD2. The CDR3 is 16 amino acids. The V gene's germline CDR1 is MNHEY and CDR2 SVGAGI. Unmatched junction bases numbered 7, after V lost 0 bases and J lost 2 bases.